The 29 T cell receptor beta chains in this list originate from one sample, sequenced in a study of cytomegalovirus exposure and HLA in healthy donors. The PCR had 60 Vbeta and 13 Jbeta primers. The table came from immunoSEQ multiplex PCR; TCRdb's copy has only in-frame clones and leaves some out. The sample has 160,000 or so clones, around 80% seen once; the top ten hold under 1.5%. Sequencing was done on a sample of PBMCs. Source of these receptors: a male donor in good health and CMV-seronegative.

The chain couples TRBV9 to TRBJ2-3; D is ambiguous. V dropped 0 bases and J dropped 6 bases, with 8 bases sitting between them. The CDR3 spans 13 residues. CDR1 and CDR2 (germline): SGDLS, YYNGEE. The CDR3 protein is CASSVAYLDTQYF. The CDR3 DNA reads as TGTGCCAGCAGCGTAGCCTACTTGGATACGCAGTATTTT.

This clone was seen a few times. CDR3 nucleotides: TGTGCCAGTAGTATAGCCCGACAGGGGTCCCACGAGCAGTACTTC. This encodes CASSIARQGSHEQYF. The chain recombines TRBV19 with TRBJ2-7; TRBD1 matches 8 bases. Germline values: CDR1 LNHDA, CDR2 SQIVND (reference sequence). The CDR3 spans 15 residues. J gave up 5 bases and V 1 base, and 7 bases lay outside the gene matches.

The chain joins TRBV15 to TRBJ2-3; 7 bases are a match to TRBD2. Trimming took 0 bases from V and 4 from J; bases not matched to a gene: 7. CDR1 and CDR2 from the germline V gene are LNHNV and YYDKDF (reference sequence). The CDR3 covers 16 residues. CDR3 protein: CATSRDPGGSADTQYF. CDR3 nucleotide sequence: TGTGCCACCAGCAGAGACCCCGGGGGGAGTGCAGATACGCAGTATTTT.

The V and J genes are TRBV29-1 and TRBJ2-1, with 11 bases aligning to TRBD2. Germline values: CDR1 SQVTM, CDR2 ANQGSEA. Trimming took 6 bases from V and 7 from J; bases not matched to a gene: 5. The CDR3 has 13 amino acids. The CDR3 bases are TGCAGCGTAACTAGCGGGAGTTTTAATGAGCAGTTCTTC. It specifies CSVTSGSFNEQFF.

CDR3 DNA sequence: TGTGCCAGCACTGGGGGGAATTGGGGCACAGATACGCAGTATTTT. Protein: CASTGGNWGTDTQYF. The V call is TRBV7-2, the J call TRBJ2-3, with D possibly being TRBD2 (6 bases). With 7 bases removed from V and 1 base from J, the gap between germline ends came to 15 bases. This CDR3 has 15 residues. Germline V gene lookup returns CDR1 SGHTA and CDR2 FQGNSA. The full variable domain, its missing parts supplied by reference TRBV7-2 and TRBJ2-3, is GAGVSQSPSNKVTEKGKDVELRCDPISGHTALYWYRQSLGQGLEFLIYFQGNSAPDKSGLPSDRFSAERTGGSVSTLTIQRTQQEDSAVYLCASTGGNWGTDTQYFGPGTRLTVL.

The rearrangement uses TRBV19 and TRBJ2-3, with 7 bases fitting TRBD2. Germline CDR1 reads LNHDA; CDR2 reads SQIVND (reference sequence). The CDR3 length is 16 residues. J gave up 5 bases and V 1 base, and 9 bases lay outside the gene matches. The CDR3 protein is CASSIVGTGGQDTQYF. For the CDR3, the DNA is TGTGCCAGTAGTATAGTCGGAACGGGAGGTCAAGATACGCAGTATTTT.

The chain couples TRBV5-4 to TRBJ1-3; no reliable D call. Between the trimmed V and J ends, which lost 2 bases and 5 bases, there was a span of 2 bases. Germline CDR1 reads SGHNT; CDR2 reads YYREEE (reference sequence). The CDR3 covers 11 residues. The CDR3 nucleotides are TGTGCCAGCAGCTTTAGAAACACCATATATTTT. Its translation: CASSFRNTIYF.

The rearrangement uses TRBV7-8 and TRBJ1-5; a weak D match, TRBD1 (5 bases). The germline CDR1 and CDR2 sequences are SGHVS and FQNEAQ. The CDR3 contains 16 residues. Trimming removed 3 bases at V and 2 bases at J, with 14 bases between. The CDR3 region is CASSLRLRDGNQPQHF. In DNA, the CDR3 is TGTGCCAGCAGCTTGCGGCTCAGGGATGGCAATCAGCCCCAGCATTTT.

The chain is built from TRBV9 and TRBJ2-7, with TRBD1 matching over 7 bases. CDR3 size: 14 residues. With 5 bases clipped from V and 2 bases from J, the junction kept 7 bases outside the gene matches. Per germline, CDR1 SGDLS and CDR2 YYNGEE. CDR3 residues: CASSTTGAAYEQYF. The CDR3, as DNA: TGTGCCAGCAGTACTACAGGGGCGGCCTACGAGCAGTACTTC. The variable domain in full, completed from reference TRBV9 and TRBJ2-7, reads DSGVTQTPKHLITATGQRVTLRCSPRSGDLSVYWYQQSLDQGLQFLIQYYNGEERAKGNILERFSAQQFPDLHSELNLSSLELGDSALYFCASSTTGAAYEQYFGPGTRLTVT.

V usage is TRBV7-9 and J usage is TRBJ2-4; 11 bases map to TRBD1. Germline CDR1 is SEHNR and CDR2 is FQNEAQ (reference sequence). Germline trimming cut 1 base from V and 2 bases from J; bases unmatched to any gene: 1. The CDR3 loop spans 16 amino acids. CDR3 DNA: TGTGCCAGCAGCTTAGGGGACAGGGGGACCAAAAACATTCAGTACTTC. As protein: CASSLGDRGTKNIQYF.

V usage is TRBV4-1 and J usage is TRBJ1-1, with 9 bases matching TRBD1. In germline, CDR1 is MGHRA, CDR2 YSYEKL. The CDR3 totals 15 residues. After removal of 4 bases from V and 3 bases from J, the junction contained 6 bases not matched to a gene. CDR3 nucleotides: TGCGCCAGCAGCCGCGACGGGACAGGGCACACTGAAGCTTTCTTT. It translates to CASSRDGTGHTEAFF.

The chain employs TRBV4-3 and TRBJ2-7; D might be TRBD2 (6 bases). The CDR3 sequence is 15 residues long. Germline V gene data show CDR1 as LGHNA and CDR2 as YSLEER. V was shortened by 1 base and J by 2 bases, with 12 bases between the two germline ends. The CDR3 DNA reads as TGCGCCAGCAGCCAAGGGGGCGGGGCCCCCTACGAGCAGTACTTC. It translates to CASSQGGGAPYEQYF.

The chain carries TRBV18 and TRBJ1-2; tentatively, D is TRBD1 (6 bases). The CDR3 is made up of 14 amino acids. V gave up 3 bases and J gave up 0 bases, with 8 bases separating them. Germline CDR1 KGHSH, CDR2 LQKENI. The DNA for the CDR3 is TGTGCCAGCTCACCCGGACAGACTAACTATGGCTACACCTTC. Amino acids: CASSPGQTNYGYTF.

The rearrangement links TRBV4-3 to TRBJ1-4; 8 nucleotides match TRBD1. The V and J ends lost 5 bases and 7 bases, in that order; junction bases with no gene match: 9. Germline CDR1 LGHNA, CDR2 YSLEER. This CDR3 is 15 amino acids long. The CDR3 bases are TGCGCCAGCAGCGGGCCAGGGGGCAGGGGTGAAAAACTGTTTTTT. Translation gives CASSGPGGRGEKLFF.

The CDR3 protein is CASSQTGGETQYF. CDR3 nucleotides: TGTGCCAGCAGTCAGACAGGGGGTGAGACCCAGTACTTC. The rearrangement uses TRBV25-1 and TRBJ2-5; 9 bases match TRBD1. The V gene end was trimmed by 5 bases and the J gene end by 5 bases; junction bases not matched to a gene: 3. CDR1 is MGHDK, CDR2 SYGVNS, per germline. The CDR3 runs to 13 residues.

The CDR3 loop is CASSLRTSGGEQFF. The CDR3, as DNA: TGTGCCAGCAGCCTTCGGACTAGCGGGGGAGAGCAGTTCTTC. The gene calls are TRBV9 and TRBJ2-1, with 13 bases lining up with TRBD2. Germline V lookup: CDR1 SGDLS, CDR2 YYNGEE. Germline trimming cut 4 bases from V and 10 bases from J; bases unmatched to any gene: 5. CDR3 length: 14 residues.

In nucleotides, the CDR3 is TGTGCCAGCAGTGTTGTATTGAACACTGAAGCTTTCTTT. Residues: CASSVVLNTEAFF. The chain carries TRBV27 and TRBJ1-1; no definite D call. Trimming took 5 bases from V and 0 from J, leaving 7 bases between them. Germline CDR1 MNHEY, CDR2 SMNVEV (reference sequence). The CDR3 covers 13 residues.

The chain has TRBV6-5 and TRBJ2-3; D gene uncertain. Per the germline V gene, CDR1 is MNHEY and CDR2 is SVGAGI. This CDR3 comprises 15 residues. Trimming cost V 0 bases and J 1 base, with 8 bases left between them. The CDR3 region is CASSYSSEGTDTQYF. CDR3 sequence (DNA): TGTGCCAGCAGTTACTCTTCCGAGGGCACAGATACGCAGTATTTT.

The count of this clone is one. The chain couples TRBV5-1 to TRBJ2-7; possibly TRBD1 for D (6 bases). The V end lost 0 bases, the J end lost 5 bases, and 12 bases lay between the germline ends. The CDR3 extends over 14 amino acids. Germline V lookup: CDR1 SGHRS, CDR2 YFSETQ. The CDR3 protein is CASSLGQVGDEQYF. CDR3 sequence (DNA): TGCGCCAGCAGCTTGGGACAGGTCGGGGACGAGCAGTACTTC.

The chain employs TRBV5-1 and TRBJ2-3; 15 bases are a match to TRBD2. CDR1 SGHRS and CDR2 YFSETQ come from the germline V gene. This CDR3 is 18 amino acids long. V lost 3 bases and J lost 0; bases outside the gene matches: 5. The CDR3 coding sequence is TGCGCCAGCAGCTCGGGACTAGCGGGGGGTATTAGCACAGATACGCAGTATTTT. It translates to CASSSGLAGGISTDTQYF.

The genes are TRBV9 and TRBJ2-1; 7 bases align to TRBD1. V shed 4 bases, J shed 1 base, and the junction held 5 bases outside the gene matches. The CDR3 sequence is 15 residues long. Germline assignment: CDR1 SGDLS and CDR2 YYNGEE. The CDR3 loop reads CASSLGQVSYNEQFF. The CDR3 bases are TGTGCCAGCAGCCTTGGACAGGTTTCCTACAATGAGCAGTTCTTC.

The table lists this clone with a count of one. V usage is TRBV30 and J usage is TRBJ2-5; D is uncertain. The J call could be wrong; TRBJ2-7 is a better fit for the DNA end. Per germline, CDR1 GTSNPN and CDR2 SVGIG (reference sequence). The CDR3 length is 13 residues. The CDR3 protein is CAWSVRQSYEQYF. The CDR3 bases are TGTGCCTGGAGTGTCAGGCAGTCCTACGAGCAGTACTTC.

J is TRBJ1-2 and V is TRBV6-5; D not certain. The CDR3 spans 14 residues. The ends were cut back, 2 bases at V and 10 bases at J, with 17 bases in the middle. Germline CDR1 reads MNHEY; CDR2 reads SVGAGI. The CDR3 sequence is CASSYPGSPPIYTF. CDR3 coding DNA: TGTGCCAGCAGTTACCCCGGGAGCCCGCCTATCTACACCTTC.

This chain uses TRBV30 with TRBJ2-1; D is possibly TRBD1 (5 bases). V was cut by 2 bases and J by 3 bases, with 11 bases left in between. Germline loops: CDR1 GTSNPN, CDR2 SVGIG (reference sequence). The length of the CDR3 is 14 residues. The CDR3, as DNA: TGTGCCTGGAGTACCCGGACATTCTACAATGAGCAGTTCTTC. Translation gives CAWSTRTFYNEQFF.

This clone was counted a few times. V gene TRBV7-3 combines with J gene TRBJ2-6; TRBD2 aligns across 7 bases. Germline V gene data show CDR1 as SGHTA and CDR2 as FQGTGA. V gave up 1 base and J gave up 2 bases; unmatched junction bases: 5. The CDR3 is 17 amino acids. The CDR3 sequence is CASSLREGVAGANVLTF. The CDR3 DNA reads TGTGCCAGCAGCTTAAGGGAGGGAGTAGCTGGGGCCAACGTCCTGACTTTC.

The chain recombines TRBV25-1 with TRBJ2-1; D not certain. CDR3 size: 11 residues. Germline loops: CDR1 MGHDK, CDR2 SYGVNS. Trimming left V 1 base short and J 15 bases short, with 10 bases between. CDR3 protein: CASSESRRAFF. The CDR3 coding sequence is TGTGCCAGCAGTGAATCGAGGCGCGCGTTCTTC.

V gene TRBV7-9 combines with J gene TRBJ1-5, with TRBD1 matching over 7 bases. This CDR3 has 13 residues. The V gene's germline CDR1 is SEHNR and CDR2 FQNEAQ (reference sequence). In nucleotides, the CDR3 is TGTGCGGGTCAGGGGGGTTTCAATCAGCCCCAGCATTTT. This encodes CAGQGGFNQPQHF.

V and J are TRBV19 and TRBJ2-1; TRBD1 matches at 9 bases. J lost 7 bases, V lost 5 bases, and 12 bases had no gene match. In germline, CDR1 is LNHDA, CDR2 SQIVND (reference sequence). The CDR3 spans 16 residues. The CDR3 nucleotides are TGTGCCAGTAGTTCTCTCGGGGGACAGGGTGGGAATGAGCAGTTCTTC. Encoded protein: CASSSLGGQGGNEQFF.

The CDR3 protein is CASSLTRSEQYF. As DNA, the CDR3 is TGCGCCAGCAGCTTGACTAGGTCCGAGCAGTACTTC. The gene calls are TRBV5-1 and TRBJ2-7, with TRBD2 as a possible D gene (5 bases). Germline CDR1 reads SGHRS; CDR2 reads YFSETQ. V shed 1 base and J shed 6 bases, with 8 bases lying between them. The CDR3 is made up of 12 amino acids. Drawing the rest from reference TRBV5-1 and TRBJ2-7, the complete variable domain is KAGVTQTPRYLIKTRGQQVTLSCSPISGHRSVSWYQQTPGQGLQFLFEYFSETQRNKGNFPGRFSGRQFSNSRSEMNVSTLELGDSALYLCASSLTRSEQYFGPGTRLTVT.